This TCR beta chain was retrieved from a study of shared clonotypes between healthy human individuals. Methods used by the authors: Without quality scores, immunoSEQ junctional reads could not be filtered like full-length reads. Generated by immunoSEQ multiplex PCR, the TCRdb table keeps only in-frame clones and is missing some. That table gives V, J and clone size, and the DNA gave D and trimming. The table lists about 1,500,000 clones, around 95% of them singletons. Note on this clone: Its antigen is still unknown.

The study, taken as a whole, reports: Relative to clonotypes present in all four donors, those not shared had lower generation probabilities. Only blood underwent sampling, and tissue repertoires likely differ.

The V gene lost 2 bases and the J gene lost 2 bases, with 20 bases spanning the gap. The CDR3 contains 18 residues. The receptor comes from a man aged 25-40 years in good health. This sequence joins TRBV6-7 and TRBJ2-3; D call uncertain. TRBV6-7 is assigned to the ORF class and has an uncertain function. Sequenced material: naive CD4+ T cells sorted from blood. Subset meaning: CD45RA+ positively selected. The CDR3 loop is CASSYPSERKLTTDTQYF. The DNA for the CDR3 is TGTGCCAGCAGTTACCCCTCTGAACGAAAGCTAACCACAGATACGCAGTATTTT.